This TCR beta chain was recorded in a study of identical twins. The V and J ends lost 1 base and 13 bases respectively, with 13 bases between them. Germline V CDR1 and CDR2: DFQATT, SNEGSKA (reference sequence). This CDR3 spans 11 amino acids. Every sampled donor was Caucasian and healthy. TCRdb reprocessed the 5' RACE reads via MiXCR and lists one record per CDR3 protein. The sample consists of roughly 1.6 million distinct CDR3 sequences, around a third of them appearing once. The rearrangement joins TRBV20-1 to TRBJ1-2, with D possibly TRBD1 on 5 matching bases. Sequencing input: cord blood. The TCR comes from a newborn girl in good health. The CDR3 region is CSARVQGSGTF. The CDR3 DNA sequence: TGCAGTGCTAGAGTTCAGGGAAGCGGCACCTTC.